This entry is about one T cell receptor (beta chain). Under the authors' procedure: Estimates of nucleated cell counts were drawn from the amplification of reference gene primers. Sequenced by immunoSEQ multiplex PCR; TCRdb stores in-frame clones only, minus some. The V and J calls and clone size are taken from that table; D and trimming were inferred from the DNA. The sample shows some 700,000 clones, over 80% of them seen only once. The CDR3 length is 13 residues. Germline CDR1 is SQVTM and CDR2 is ANQGSEA. V gave up 3 bases and J gave up 10 bases; unmatched junction bases: 6. This sample was taken from a study of blood T cell repertoires in COVID-19. Study background: Sample material is recorded as cDNA or gDNA derived from T cells, B-cell-depleted T cells, or PBMCs.

The sequenced sample consisted of peripheral blood. V gene TRBV29-1 combines with J gene TRBJ2-1; 10 bases align to TRBD1. This clonotype was obtained from a young woman with acute or convalescent COVID-19. The CDR3 nucleotides read TGCAGCGTTGACCTGACAGGGGGCAGGGAGCAGTTCTTC. Its protein is CSVDLTGGREQFF.